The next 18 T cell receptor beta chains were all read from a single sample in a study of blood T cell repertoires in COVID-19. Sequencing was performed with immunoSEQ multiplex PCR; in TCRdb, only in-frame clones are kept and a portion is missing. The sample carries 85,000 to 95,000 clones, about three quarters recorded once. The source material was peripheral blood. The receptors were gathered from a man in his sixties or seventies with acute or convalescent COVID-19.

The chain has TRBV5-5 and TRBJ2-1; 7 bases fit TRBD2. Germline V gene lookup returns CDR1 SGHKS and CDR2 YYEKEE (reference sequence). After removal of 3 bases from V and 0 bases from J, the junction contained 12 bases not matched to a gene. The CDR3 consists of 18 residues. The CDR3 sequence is CASSSRLRGSSSYNEQFF. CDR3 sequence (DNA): TGTGCCAGCAGCTCCCGGCTACGCGGGAGCAGCTCCTACAATGAGCAGTTCTTC.

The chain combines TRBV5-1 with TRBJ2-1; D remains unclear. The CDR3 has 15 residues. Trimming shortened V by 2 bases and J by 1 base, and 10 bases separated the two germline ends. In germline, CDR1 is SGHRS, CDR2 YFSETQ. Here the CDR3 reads CASSFWQSSYNEQFF. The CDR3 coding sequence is TGCGCCAGCAGCTTTTGGCAGTCTTCCTACAATGAGCAGTTCTTC.

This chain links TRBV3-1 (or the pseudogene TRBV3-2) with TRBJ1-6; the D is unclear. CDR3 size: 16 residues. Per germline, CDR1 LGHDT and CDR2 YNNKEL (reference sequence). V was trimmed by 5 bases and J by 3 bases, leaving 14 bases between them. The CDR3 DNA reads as TGTGCCAGCAGCTCAACCCGGGGTGGCTATAATTCACCCCTCCACTTT. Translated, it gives CASSSTRGGYNSPLHF.

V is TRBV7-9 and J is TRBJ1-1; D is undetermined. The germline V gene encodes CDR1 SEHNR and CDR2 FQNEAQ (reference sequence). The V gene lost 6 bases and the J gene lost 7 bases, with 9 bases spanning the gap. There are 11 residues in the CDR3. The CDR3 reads CASSPDFEAFF. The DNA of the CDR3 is TGTGCCAGCAGTCCCGACTTTGAAGCTTTCTTT.

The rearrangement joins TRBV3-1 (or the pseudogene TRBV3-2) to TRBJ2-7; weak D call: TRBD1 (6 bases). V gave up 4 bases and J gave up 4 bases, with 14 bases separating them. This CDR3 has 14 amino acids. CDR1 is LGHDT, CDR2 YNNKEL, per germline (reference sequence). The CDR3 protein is CASSPRAGEYEQYV. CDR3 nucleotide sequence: TGTGCCAGCAGCCCCCGGGCAGGGGAATACGAGCAGTACGTC.

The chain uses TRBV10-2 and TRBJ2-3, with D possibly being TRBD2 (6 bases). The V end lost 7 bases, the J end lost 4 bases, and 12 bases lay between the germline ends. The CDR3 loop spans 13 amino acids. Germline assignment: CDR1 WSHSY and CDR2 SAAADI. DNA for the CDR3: TGCGCCAGCACTGGCGGGGCGGCAGATACGCAGTATTTT. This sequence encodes CASTGGAADTQYF.

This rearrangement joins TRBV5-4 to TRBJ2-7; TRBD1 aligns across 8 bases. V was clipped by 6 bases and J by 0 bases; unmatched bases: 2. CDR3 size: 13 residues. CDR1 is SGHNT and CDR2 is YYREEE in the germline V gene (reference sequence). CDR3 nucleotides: TGTGCCAGCACAGGACAGGGCTCCTACGAGCAGTACTTC. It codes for CASTGQGSYEQYF.

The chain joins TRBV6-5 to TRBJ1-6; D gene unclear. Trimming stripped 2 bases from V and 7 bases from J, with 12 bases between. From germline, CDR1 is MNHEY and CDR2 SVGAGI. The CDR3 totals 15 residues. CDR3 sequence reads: CASSYLERGNSPLHF. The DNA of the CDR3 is TGTGCCAGCAGTTACCTCGAACGAGGGAATTCACCCCTCCACTTT.

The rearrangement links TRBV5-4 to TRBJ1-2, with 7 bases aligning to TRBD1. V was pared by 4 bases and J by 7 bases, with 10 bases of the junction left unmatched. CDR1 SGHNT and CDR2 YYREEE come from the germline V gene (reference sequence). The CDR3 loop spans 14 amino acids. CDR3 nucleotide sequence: TGTGCCAGCAGCGGAAGACAGGGTACGGCTGGCTACACCTTC. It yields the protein CASSGRQGTAGYTF.

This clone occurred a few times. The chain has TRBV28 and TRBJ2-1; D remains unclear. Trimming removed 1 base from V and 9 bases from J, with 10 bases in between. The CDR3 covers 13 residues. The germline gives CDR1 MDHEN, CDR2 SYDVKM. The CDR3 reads CASSLSARAEQFF. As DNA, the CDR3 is TGTGCCAGCAGTTTATCCGCCCGCGCTGAGCAGTTCTTC.

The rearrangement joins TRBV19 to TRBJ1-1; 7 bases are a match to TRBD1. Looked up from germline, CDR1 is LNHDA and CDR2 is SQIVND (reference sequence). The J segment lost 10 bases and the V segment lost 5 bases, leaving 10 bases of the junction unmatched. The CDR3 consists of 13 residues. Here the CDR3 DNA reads TGTGCCAGTAGTGAAGGAGACAGGGACGGAGCTTTCTTT. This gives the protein CASSEGDRDGAFF.

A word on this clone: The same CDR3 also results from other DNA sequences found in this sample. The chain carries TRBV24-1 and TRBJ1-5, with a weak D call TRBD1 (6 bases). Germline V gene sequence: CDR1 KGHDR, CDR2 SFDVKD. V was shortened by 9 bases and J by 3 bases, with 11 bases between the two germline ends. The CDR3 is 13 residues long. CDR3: CATADRNNQPQHF. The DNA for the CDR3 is TGTGCCACCGCGGACAGAAACAATCAGCCCCAGCATTTT.

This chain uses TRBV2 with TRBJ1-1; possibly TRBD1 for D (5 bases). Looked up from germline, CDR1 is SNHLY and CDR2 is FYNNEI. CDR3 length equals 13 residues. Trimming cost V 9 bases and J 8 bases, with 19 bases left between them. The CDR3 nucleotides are TGTGCCAGTGGTCCGGACACCCGGTTGGAAGCTTTCTTT. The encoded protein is CASGPDTRLEAFF.

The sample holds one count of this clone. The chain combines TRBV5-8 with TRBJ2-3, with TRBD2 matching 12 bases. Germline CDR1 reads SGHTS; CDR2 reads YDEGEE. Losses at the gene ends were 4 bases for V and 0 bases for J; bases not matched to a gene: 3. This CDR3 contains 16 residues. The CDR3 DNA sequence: TGTGCCAGCAGCCGCGGACTAGCGGGAAGCACAGATACGCAGTATTTT. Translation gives CASSRGLAGSTDTQYF.

CDR3 residues: CASSAPPGLKTYNEQFF. In DNA, the CDR3 is TGTGCCAGCAGCGCCCCCCCGGGACTAAAAACCTACAATGAGCAGTTCTTC. V usage is TRBV9 and J usage is TRBJ2-1, with 7 bases lining up with TRBD2. The CDR3 spans 17 residues. V was pared by 3 bases and J by 2 bases, with 11 bases of the junction left unmatched. Germline values: CDR1 SGDLS, CDR2 YYNGEE.

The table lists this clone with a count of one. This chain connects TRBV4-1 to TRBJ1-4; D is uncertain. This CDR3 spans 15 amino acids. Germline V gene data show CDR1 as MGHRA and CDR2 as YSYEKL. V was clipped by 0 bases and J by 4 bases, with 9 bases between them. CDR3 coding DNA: TGCGCCAGCAGCCAAGAGGTGTATAGTAATGAAAAACTGTTTTTT. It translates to CASSQEVYSNEKLFF.

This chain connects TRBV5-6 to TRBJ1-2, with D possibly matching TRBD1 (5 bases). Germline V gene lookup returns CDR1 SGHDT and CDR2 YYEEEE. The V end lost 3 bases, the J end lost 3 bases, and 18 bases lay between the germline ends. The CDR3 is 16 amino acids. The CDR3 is CASSWRGQPPYYGYTF. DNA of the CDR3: TGTGCCAGCAGCTGGCGGGGCCAACCACCTTACTATGGCTACACCTTC.

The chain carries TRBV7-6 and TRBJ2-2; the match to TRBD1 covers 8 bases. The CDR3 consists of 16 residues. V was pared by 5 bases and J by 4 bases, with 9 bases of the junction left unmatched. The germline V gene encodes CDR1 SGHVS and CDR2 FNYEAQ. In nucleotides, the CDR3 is TGTGCCAGCAGCCTTTGGACAGGGACGACCACCGGGGAGCTGTTTTTT. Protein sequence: CASSLWTGTTTGELFF.